These 20 T cell receptor beta chains were sequenced from one sample in a study of radiation and T cells in renal cell carcinoma (dated by TCRdb to 2018 to 2021). The library was obtained by the immunoSEQ multiplex PCR assay. TCRdb holds this immuneACCESS table with in-frame rearrangements only. Some clones are missing; in checked studies, unresolved V genes explain under half, and the rest has no known cause. The sample contains under 100,000 clones, roughly 88% of them found a single time. The ten biggest clones cover around 7.7% of the sample. This sample's time point label indicates: blood 4 weeks post-SBRT, at nephrectomy. Reading the label with the study, this specimen's treatment or condition is: 15 Gy SBRT to primary tumor, nephrectomy 4 weeks later. The sample here was blood, taken from a patient whose treatment included radiotherapy and nephrectomy. These receptors all stem from a man between 60 and 75 years old with renal cell carcinoma.

This sequence joins TRBV4-1 and TRBJ1-1; no definite D call. Germline loops: CDR1 MGHRA, CDR2 YSYEKL. CDR3 size: 15 residues. Trimming pared 5 bases from V and 1 base from J, leaving 14 bases between. The CDR3 spells CASSVKGYGNTEAFF. CDR3 sequence (DNA): TGCGCCAGCAGCGTTAAAGGGTACGGGAACACTGAAGCTTTCTTT.

The CDR3: CASSRQGTDQPQHF. The CDR3 DNA follows: TGTGCCAGCAGCCGACAGGGTACGGATCAGCCCCAGCATTTT. This chain connects TRBV5-4 to TRBJ1-5; 7 nucleotides agree with TRBD1. Trimming at V came to 4 bases and at J to 5 bases, leaving 6 bases not matched to a gene. CDR1 SGHNT and CDR2 YYREEE come from the germline V gene (reference sequence). The CDR3 has 14 residues. The variable domain in full, completed from reference TRBV5-4 and TRBJ1-5, reads ETGVTQSPTHLIKTRGQQVTLRCSSQSGHNTVSWYQQALGQGPQFIFQYYREEENGRGNFPPRFSGLQFPNYSSELNVNALELDDSALYLCASSRQGTDQPQHFGDGTRLSIL.

CDR3 DNA sequence: TGCAGTGCTAAAGCCTCCTACGAGCAGTACTTC. This sequence encodes CSAKASYEQYF. The chain links TRBV20-1 to TRBJ2-7; D gene uncertain. Per the germline V gene, CDR1 is DFQATT and CDR2 is SNEGSKA (reference sequence). The ends were cut back, 4 bases at V and 0 bases at J, with 4 bases in the middle. There are 11 residues in the CDR3.

This sequence joins TRBV5-1 and TRBJ2-7, with TRBD1 identical over 11 bases. CDR1 and CDR2 from the germline V gene are SGHRS and YFSETQ. The CDR3 covers 16 residues. V lost 4 bases to trimming and J lost 2 bases; unmatched junction nucleotides: 8. In DNA, the CDR3 is TGCGCCAGCAGCCCCGTGGGACAGGGGGGCCCCTACGAGCAGTACTTC. This sequence encodes CASSPVGQGGPYEQYF. Full variable domain (rest looked up from reference TRBV5-1 and TRBJ2-7): KAGVTQTPRYLIKTRGQQVTLSCSPISGHRSVSWYQQTPGQGLQFLFEYFSETQRNKGNFPGRFSGRQFSNSRSEMNVSTLELGDSALYLCASSPVGQGGPYEQYFGPGTRLTVT.

V and J are TRBV5-4 and TRBJ2-5, with 10 bases aligning to TRBD1. The CDR3 runs 13 residues. The V and J ends lost 6 bases and 3 bases, in that order; junction bases with no gene match: 2. CDR1 is SGHNT, CDR2 YYREEE, per germline (reference sequence). The CDR3 DNA follows: TGTGCCAGCACGACAGGGGGCGAAGAGACCCAGTACTTC. It is translated as CASTTGGEETQYF. The entire variable domain, with the rest obtained from reference TRBV5-4 and TRBJ2-5, is as follows: ETGVTQSPTHLIKTRGQQVTLRCSSQSGHNTVSWYQQALGQGPQFIFQYYREEENGRGNFPPRFSGLQFPNYSSELNVNALELDDSALYLCASTTGGEETQYFGPGTRLLVL.

This chain uses TRBV7-9 with TRBJ2-3; D call uncertain. Germline CDR1 reads SEHNR; CDR2 reads FQNEAQ (reference sequence). CDR3 length: 13 amino acids. Deletions cut 5 bases from V and 0 bases from J, with 6 bases between. The CDR3 loop reads CASSMTSTDTQYF. CDR3 in DNA: TGTGCCAGCAGCATGACAAGCACAGATACGCAGTATTTT.

This sequence joins TRBV6-6 and TRBJ2-3; tentative D call: TRBD1 (5 bases). V was shortened by 2 bases and J by 4 bases, with 10 bases between the two germline ends. CDR1 is MNHNY, CDR2 SVGAGI, per germline (reference sequence). The CDR3 has 14 amino acids. The CDR3 reads CASSYRQGSDTQYF. DNA for the CDR3: TGTGCCAGCAGTTACCGGCAGGGCTCAGATACGCAGTATTTT.

This clone was found a few times. This chain joins TRBV7-9 and TRBJ2-7; tentative D call: TRBD2 (5 bases). The length of the CDR3 is 15 residues. V lost 4 bases and J lost 4, with 17 bases in between. CDR1 is SEHNR, CDR2 FQNEAQ, per germline (reference sequence). The CDR3 bases are TGTGCCAGCAGCTCGATAGCGAATAACAGATACGAGCAGTACTTC. Translating gives CASSSIANNRYEQYF.

This chain connects TRBV18 to TRBJ2-5; D not certain. CDR1 is KGHSH and CDR2 is LQKENI in the germline V gene. The V end was cut by 2 bases, the J end by 0 bases, with 4 bases between. This CDR3 is built from 13 residues. The CDR3: CASSPGYQETQYF. The CDR3 DNA reads TGTGCCAGCTCACCAGGGTACCAAGAGACCCAGTACTTC.

In this sample, this clone turned up a few times. V usage is TRBV2 and J usage is TRBJ1-5; D call uncertain. V was trimmed by 0 bases and J by 7 bases, leaving 13 bases between them. The CDR3 is 15 amino acids. Germline CDR1 reads SNHLY; CDR2 reads FYNNEI. This CDR3 is CASSEALGVGQPQHF. CDR3 in DNA: TGTGCCAGCAGTGAAGCACTCGGGGTGGGCCAGCCCCAGCATTTT. The full variable domain, its missing parts supplied by reference TRBV2 and TRBJ1-5, is EPEVTQTPSHQVTQMGQEVILRCVPISNHLYFYWYRQILGQKVEFLVSFYNNEISEKSEIFDDQFSVERPDGSNFTLKIRSTKLEDSAMYFCASSEALGVGQPQHFGDGTRLSIL.

The chain recombines TRBV7-3 with TRBJ2-1; tentative D call: TRBD1 (5 bases). Germline CDR1 SGHTA, CDR2 FQGTGA. This CDR3 spans 13 amino acids. Trimming shortened V by 5 bases and J by 7 bases, and 12 bases separated the two germline ends. This CDR3 reads CASSPYQGNEQFF. In DNA form, the CDR3 reads TGTGCCAGCAGCCCCTACCAGGGAAATGAGCAGTTCTTC.

The table lists this clone with many counts. The chain employs TRBV2 and TRBJ2-2; D is perhaps TRBD2 (5 bases). This CDR3 has 14 amino acids. The V end lost 6 bases, the J end lost 2 bases, and 10 bases lay between the germline ends. Germline loops: CDR1 SNHLY, CDR2 FYNNEI. In nucleotides, the CDR3 is TGTGCCAGCAGGGCGGGCCTCAACACCGGGGAGCTGTTTTTT. It translates to CASRAGLNTGELFF.

This chain joins TRBV6-6 and TRBJ2-7; D call uncertain. The ends were cut back, 0 bases at V and 1 base at J, with 7 bases in the middle. The germline gives CDR1 MNHNY, CDR2 SVGAGI (reference sequence). The CDR3 contains 14 residues. CDR3 coding DNA: TGTGCCAGCAGTTACTCGATACATTCCTACGAGCAGTACTTC. This gives the protein CASSYSIHSYEQYF.

The J gene is TRBJ1-5, the V gene TRBV19, with D perhaps TRBD1 (5 bases). Germline V gene lookup returns CDR1 LNHDA and CDR2 SQIVND (reference sequence). CDR3 length equals 16 residues. V dropped 1 base and J dropped 0 bases, with 10 bases sitting between them. For the CDR3, the DNA is TGTGCCAGTAGTATAGTGGGCAGGGTTAGCAATCAGCCCCAGCATTTT. Translated, it gives CASSIVGRVSNQPQHF. Complete variable domain (other parts from reference TRBV19 and TRBJ1-5): DGGITQSPKYLFRKEGQNVTLSCEQNLNHDAMYWYRQDPGQGLRLIYYSQIVNDFQKGDIAEGYSVSREKKESFPLTVTSAQKNPTAFYLCASSIVGRVSNQPQHFGDGTRLSIL.

The chain employs TRBV12-2 and TRBJ2-1; TRBD2, as called in the table, went unchecked against the DNA. TRBV12-2 is a known pseudogene. CDR3 size: 15 residues. The CDR3 DNA reads TGTGCAAGTCGCAAAGGGGGACGGGAGGTCAATGAGCAGTTCTTC. Translated: CASRKGGREVNEQFF.

This chain uses TRBV29-1 with TRBJ2-2; D tentatively fits TRBD1 or TRBD2 (5 bases each). V was clipped by 6 bases and J by 7 bases, with 15 bases between them. Germline assignment: CDR1 SQVTM and CDR2 ANQGSEA. The CDR3 length is 13 residues. The CDR3 coding sequence is TGCAGCGTATTGGGCGCGAGGGGCGGGGAGCTGTTTTTT. Protein product: CSVLGARGGELFF.

This rearrangement joins TRBV6-1 to TRBJ2-2, with a tentative D call TRBD2 (5 bases). This CDR3 is built from 15 residues. Between the trimmed V and J ends, which lost 4 bases and 6 bases, there was a span of 15 bases. CDR1 MNHNS and CDR2 SASEGT come from the germline V gene. The CDR3 reads CASSVEVGGSGELFF. CDR3 DNA: TGTGCCAGCAGTGTGGAGGTTGGAGGATCCGGGGAGCTGTTTTTT.

The rearrangement links TRBV10-2 to TRBJ2-7; 12 bases line up with TRBD2. Per the germline V gene, CDR1 is WSHSY and CDR2 is SAAADI. This CDR3 has 15 residues. The J segment lost 2 bases and the V segment lost 6 bases, leaving 5 bases of the junction unmatched. Written as DNA, the CDR3 is TGCGCCAGCAGAGACCTAGCGGGAGGGCCCTACGAGCAGTACTTC. This gives the protein CASRDLAGGPYEQYF.

This clone was observed a handful of times. This chain links TRBV28 with TRBJ1-5, with D perhaps TRBD1 (6 bases). The CDR3 is 13 amino acids. CDR1 is MDHEN and CDR2 is SYDVKM in the germline V gene. Between the trimmed V and J ends, which lost 6 bases and 5 bases, there was a span of 11 bases. The CDR3 nucleotides read TGTGCCAGCAGGCCAGGGGCTGATCAGCCCCAGCATTTT. The encoded protein is CASRPGADQPQHF.

This clone was found a few times. Here the CDR3 DNA reads TGTGCCTGGAGGACGGACAGGGGGGTCAGGGCTTTCTTT. Encoded protein: CAWRTDRGVRAFF. The chain recombines TRBV30 with TRBJ1-1; 10 bases match TRBD1. After removal of 3 bases from V and 11 bases from J, the junction contained 9 bases not matched to a gene. Germline loops: CDR1 GTSNPN, CDR2 SVGIG (reference sequence). The CDR3 consists of 13 residues.